This T cell receptor beta chain was profiled in a study of T cell repertoires in aging, cancer and after chemotherapy. This clonotype was detected many times. Rearranged V-D-J TRB sequences were amplified with a mixed TRB-A/B primer pool. TCRdb analysed the multiplex PCR reads with MiXCR anew, one entry per CDR3 protein. The sample records about 10,000 distinct CDR3 sequences, about 25% being singletons. This CDR3 contains 15 residues. Germline assignment: CDR1 MNHEY and CDR2 SMNVEV (reference sequence). V was cut by 5 bases and J by 0 bases, with 11 bases left in between. Amplification of TCR beta used genomic DNA extracted from peripheral blood.

The origin of this receptor is a human donor with a blood cancer. The donor label of this sample is uncertain. This chain connects TRBV27 to TRBJ1-5; D gene unclear. Sequencing was performed on blood. CDR3: CASSETAYSNQPQHF. CDR3 DNA: TGTGCCAGCAGTGAGACGGCTTATAGCAATCAGCCCCAGCATTTT.